The 22 T cell receptor beta chains below were found in one sample sequenced in a study of glioma-infiltrating T cells after dendritic cell vaccination. TCRdb's copy holds only in-frame clones and misses some; the assay was immunoSEQ multiplex PCR. The sample has about 64,000 clones, around 83% seen once. The input for sequencing was blood, taken before dendritic cell vaccination. The receptors originated from a human donor with glioblastoma.

The J gene is TRBJ1-2, the V gene TRBV7-2; a possible D gene is TRBD1 (6 bases). The CDR3 runs 13 residues. V gave up 5 bases and J gave up 6 bases, with 13 bases separating them. In germline, CDR1 is SGHTA, CDR2 FQGNSA. CDR3 nucleotide sequence: TGTGCCAGCAGCCGAGACAGGACCCATGGCTACACCTTC. Amino acid sequence: CASSRDRTHGYTF.

The chain is built from TRBV5-1 and TRBJ2-6; the D is unclear. V was shortened by 0 bases and J by 2 bases, with 12 bases between the two germline ends. CDR3 length: 17 amino acids. Germline values: CDR1 SGHRS, CDR2 YFSETQ. CDR3 sequence reads: CASSLATPSAGANVLTF. CDR3 nucleotide sequence: TGCGCCAGCAGCTTGGCCACCCCCTCGGCTGGGGCCAACGTCCTGACTTTC. The entire variable domain, with the rest obtained from reference TRBV5-1 and TRBJ2-6, is as follows: KAGVTQTPRYLIKTRGQQVTLSCSPISGHRSVSWYQQTPGQGLQFLFEYFSETQRNKGNFPGRFSGRQFSNSRSEMNVSTLELGDSALYLCASSLATPSAGANVLTFGAGSRLTVL.

The CDR3 nucleotides are TGTGCCAGCACCCCTCTGCGGGGGCAAGAGACCCAGTACTTC. Translation gives CASTPLRGQETQYF. The J gene is TRBJ2-5, the V gene TRBV6-1; 7 nucleotides line up with TRBD2. The V gene end was trimmed by 7 bases and the J gene end by 2 bases; junction bases not matched to a gene: 7. CDR1 and CDR2 (germline): MNHNS, SASEGT. This CDR3 is built from 14 residues.

The CDR3 DNA follows: TGCGCCAGCAAGCAGGCTAGCGGGGGGTCTAGCACAGATACGCAGTATTTT. This translates into CASKQASGGSSTDTQYF. V and J are TRBV5-1 and TRBJ2-3; 11 nucleotides align to TRBD2. This CDR3 spans 17 amino acids. Germline V gene data show CDR1 as SGHRS and CDR2 as YFSETQ. Losses at the gene ends were 6 bases for V and 0 bases for J; bases not matched to a gene: 9.

The table lists this clone with a count of one. The chain links TRBV6-1 to TRBJ1-4, with 8 bases matching TRBD1. V lost 11 bases to trimming and J lost 6 bases; unmatched junction nucleotides: 8. The CDR3 length is 13 residues. In germline, CDR1 is MNHNS, CDR2 SASEGT. CDR3 coding DNA: TGTGCCGGGGGTGACAGGGGCTATGAAAAACTGTTTTTT. Encoded protein: CAGGDRGYEKLFF.

The rearrangement uses TRBV19 and TRBJ1-2; D might be TRBD1 (5 bases). Per the germline V gene, CDR1 is LNHDA and CDR2 is SQIVND (reference sequence). CDR3 size: 13 residues. Trimming shortened V by 3 bases and J by 6 bases, and 11 bases separated the two germline ends. Here the CDR3 reads CASSILTAHGYTF. Here the CDR3 DNA reads TGTGCCAGTAGTATTCTGACAGCCCATGGCTACACCTTC. The whole variable domain, remainder taken from reference TRBV19 and TRBJ1-2, is DGGITQSPKYLFRKEGQNVTLSCEQNLNHDAMYWYRQDPGQGLRLIYYSQIVNDFQKGDIAEGYSVSREKKESFPLTVTSAQKNPTAFYLCASSILTAHGYTFGSGTRLTVV.

The rearrangement uses TRBV4-1 and TRBJ1-6; 7 bases match TRBD1. After removal of 8 bases from V and 9 bases from J, the junction contained 13 bases not matched to a gene. This CDR3 comprises 15 residues. The germline CDR1 and CDR2 sequences are MGHRA and YSYEKL. The CDR3 protein is CASGDRDSRFSPLHF. CDR3 DNA sequence: TGCGCCAGCGGAGACCGGGACAGTCGTTTTTCACCCCTCCACTTT.

The rearrangement links TRBV19 to TRBJ2-1; possibly TRBD1 for D (6 bases). V lost 5 bases, J lost 1 base, and 15 bases lay in between. In germline, CDR1 is LNHDA, CDR2 SQIVND (reference sequence). There are 16 residues in the CDR3. CDR3 amino acids: CASSSTDRLSYNEQFF. For the CDR3, the DNA is TGTGCCAGTAGTTCGACAGACAGGCTATCCTACAATGAGCAGTTCTTC.

This rearrangement joins TRBV28 to TRBJ2-5, with a weak D call TRBD1 (7 bases). The end of the DNA is better explained by TRBJ2-7, so the J call may be wrong. Per the germline V gene, CDR1 is MDHEN and CDR2 is SYDVKM. CDR3 length: 15 amino acids. Here the CDR3 DNA reads TGTGCCAGCAGTTTGCCGGCAGGGGGGATCTACGAGCAGTACTTC. Amino acids: CASSLPAGGIYEQYF.

This clone was seen just once. V usage is TRBV7-6 and J usage is TRBJ2-2; 8 positions agree with TRBD1. V lost 5 bases to trimming and J lost 0 bases; unmatched junction nucleotides: 20. CDR3 size: 21 residues. Germline V gene sequence: CDR1 SGHVS, CDR2 FNYEAQ. The chain's CDR3 is CASSLTGTGYSYTTNTGELFF. The CDR3 DNA sequence: TGTGCCAGCAGCCTAACCGGGACAGGCTACTCTTACACTACGAACACCGGGGAGCTGTTTTTT.

The chain couples TRBV5-6 to TRBJ2-1, with 7 nucleotides matching TRBD2. Germline CDR1 and CDR2: SGHDT and YYEEEE. J lost 4 bases, V lost 2 bases, and 12 bases had no gene match. The CDR3 is made up of 17 amino acids. DNA for the CDR3: TGTGCCAGCAGCTTTGAAGACCCGGGGCGGGGGTACAATGAGCAGTTCTTC. Translated, it gives CASSFEDPGRGYNEQFF.

This clone appeared once. The V call is TRBV13, the J call TRBJ2-3, with a possible D match to TRBD2 (6 bases). CDR3 length: 13 amino acids. V dropped 5 bases and J dropped 6 bases, with 12 bases sitting between them. The germline V gene encodes CDR1 PRHDT and CDR2 FYEKMQ (reference sequence). The CDR3 here is CASSRDSSDTQYF. The CDR3 DNA follows: TGTGCCAGCAGCCGGGACTCCTCGGATACGCAGTATTTT.

Only a few counts were recorded for this clone. The chain links TRBV6-1 to TRBJ1-5; D is perhaps TRBD1 (5 bases). CDR3 size: 14 residues. The germline gives CDR1 MNHNS, CDR2 SASEGT. With 3 bases removed from V and 5 bases from J, the gap between germline ends came to 11 bases. CDR3 sequence reads: CASSDRGGYQPQHF. The CDR3 DNA sequence: TGTGCCAGCAGTGATCGGGGGGGGTATCAGCCCCAGCATTTT.

The chain has TRBV5-5 and TRBJ2-7; no definite D call. CDR3 length: 13 residues. Germline V gives CDR1 SGHKS, CDR2 YYEKEE (reference sequence). V lost 0 bases, J lost 5 bases, and 9 bases lay in between. The CDR3 DNA reads as TGTGCCAGCAGCTTGGCCGGCGGAAACGAGCAGTACTTC. Encoded protein: CASSLAGGNEQYF.

This chain connects TRBV6-6 to TRBJ2-7; 10 bases fit TRBD2. Looked up from germline, CDR1 is MNHNY and CDR2 is SVGAGI (reference sequence). The CDR3 covers 14 residues. The V gene end was trimmed by 6 bases and the J gene end by 6 bases; junction bases not matched to a gene: 8. The CDR3 reads CASSPGTSAFEQYF. The CDR3, as DNA: TGTGCCAGCAGCCCCGGGACTAGCGCGTTCGAGCAGTACTTC.

The chain combines TRBV6-5 with TRBJ2-5, with 7 bases identical to TRBD1. This CDR3 is built from 15 residues. V gave up 6 bases and J gave up 11 bases; unmatched junction bases: 18. Germline loops: CDR1 MNHEY, CDR2 SVGAGI. The CDR3 here is CASRRTGTVVLEQYF. In DNA form, the CDR3 reads TGTGCCAGCAGGAGGACCGGGACAGTCGTTCTAGAGCAGTACTTC.

The chain recombines TRBV4-1 with TRBJ2-7, with D perhaps matching TRBD1 (6 bases). Between the trimmed V and J ends, which lost 4 bases and 4 bases, there was a span of 14 bases. The CDR3 is 14 amino acids. In germline, CDR1 is MGHRA, CDR2 YSYEKL. In nucleotides, the CDR3 is TGCGCCAGCAGCCCCTACTCAGGGGTATACGAGCAGTACTTC. Translated, it gives CASSPYSGVYEQYF.

The genes are TRBV5-4 and TRBJ2-7, with TRBD1 matching 9 bases. Germline CDR1 SGHNT, CDR2 YYREEE (reference sequence). The length of the CDR3 is 15 residues. Trimming at V came to 5 bases and at J to 3 bases, leaving 9 bases not matched to a gene. The chain's CDR3 is CASSSGLDRGYEQYF. The CDR3, as DNA: TGTGCCAGCAGTTCCGGTTTGGACAGGGGCTACGAGCAGTACTTC.

This chain uses TRBV7-9 with TRBJ1-6; 8 bases fit TRBD1. Germline CDR1 SEHNR, CDR2 FQNEAQ (reference sequence). The CDR3 has 18 amino acids. Trimming removed 11 bases from V and 1 base from J; junction bases left unmatched: 16. DNA for the CDR3: TGTGCCGTACTGGAGGACAGGGTCTCCGGGTCCTATAATTCACCCCTCCACTTT. It yields the protein CAVLEDRVSGSYNSPLHF.

The chain links TRBV9 to TRBJ1-2, with D perhaps matching TRBD1 (5 bases). From germline, CDR1 is SGDLS and CDR2 YYNGEE. V lost 4 bases and J lost 7, with 14 bases in between. The length of the CDR3 is 13 residues. The DNA for the CDR3 is TGTGCCAGCAGCTTAGGACACCTGGCTGGCTACACCTTC. This sequence encodes CASSLGHLAGYTF.

As DNA, the CDR3 is TGTGCCAGCTCACCTCAAGGACAGACTGCGAACACTGAAGCTTTCTTT. Its translation is CASSPQGQTANTEAFF. V usage is TRBV18 and J usage is TRBJ1-1, with D possibly matching TRBD1 (6 bases). Germline V lookup: CDR1 KGHSH, CDR2 LQKENI. The CDR3 length is 16 residues. Trimming removed 3 bases at V and 1 base at J, with 15 bases between.

The chain employs TRBV28 and TRBJ2-7, with no clear D. V was pared by 1 base and J by 2 bases, with 3 bases between. The CDR3 has 12 residues. CDR1 MDHEN and CDR2 SYDVKM come from the germline V gene. CDR3 loop: CASSLLTYEQYF. CDR3 in DNA: TGTGCCAGCAGTTTATTAACCTACGAGCAGTACTTC. Full variable domain (missing parts from reference TRBV28 and TRBJ2-7): DVKVTQSSRYLVKRTGEKVFLECVQDMDHENMFWYRQDPGLGLRLIYFSYDVKMKEKGDIPEGYSVSREKKERFSLILESASTNQTSMYLCASSLLTYEQYFGPGTRLTVT.